This T cell receptor beta chain came from a study of blood T cell repertoires in COVID-19. Across the whole study: The United States, Italy and Spain were the sources of the acute and convalescent COVID-19 samples. PBMCs, B-cell-depleted T cells, or T cells were the source of the cDNA or gDNA that made up the material.

Trimming took 3 bases from V and 4 from J; bases not matched to a gene: 6. In germline, CDR1 is LGHNA, CDR2 YNFKEQ. This CDR3 is built from 15 residues. Original data processing: Using reference gene primer amplification, nucleated cell counts were estimated. The assay was immunoSEQ multiplex PCR, and TCRdb's table has in-frame clones only and misses some. V, J and clone size were drawn from that table, and D and trimming were deduced from the DNA. In the table there are about 100,000 clones, 70% to 85% of which are singletons. This TCR derives from a man aged 70 or older with active or convalescent COVID-19. The specimen sequenced was peripheral blood. V gene TRBV4-2 combines with J gene TRBJ1-2; 9 bases align to TRBD1. CDR3 protein: CASSQPGDRAYGYTF. As DNA, the CDR3 is TGTGCCAGCAGCCAGCCGGGGGACAGGGCCTATGGCTACACCTTC.